These 27 T cell receptor beta chains were all obtained from the same sample, sequenced in a study of T cell changes during pregnancy in multiple sclerosis. Assay: immunoSEQ multiplex PCR; the TCRdb copy retains only in-frame clones and omits some. The sample has tens of thousands of clones, 75% to 90% seen once. Sequenced material: CD8+ T cells from peripheral blood mononuclear cells, taken after pregnancy. The source is a female donor with multiple sclerosis, enrolled in a pregnancy study.

The chain joins TRBV4-3 to TRBJ1-3; D is uncertain. The CDR3 covers 15 residues. CDR1 and CDR2 from the germline V gene are LGHNA and YSLEER. Between the trimmed V and J ends, which lost 0 bases and 3 bases, there was a span of 9 bases. The CDR3 DNA reads TGCGCCAGCAGCCAAGATCGGTCGGGTGGAAACACCATATATTTT. Its protein product is CASSQDRSGGNTIYF.

CDR3 DNA sequence: TGTGCCTGGAGTGCAGGGCCCGGGCCTGGGGCCAACGTCCTGACTTTC. The encoded protein is CAWSAGPGPGANVLTF. This chain links TRBV30 with TRBJ2-6; D is possibly TRBD1 (5 bases). There are 16 residues in the CDR3. The V and J ends lost 1 base and 2 bases respectively, with 12 bases between them. The germline V gene has CDR1 GTSNPN and CDR2 SVGIG (reference sequence).

This clone came up once. The chain links TRBV15 to TRBJ2-2, with 7 bases identical to TRBD1. The CDR3 totals 17 residues. V lost 0 bases and J lost 1; bases outside the gene matches: 5. From germline, CDR1 is LNHNV and CDR2 YYDKDF (reference sequence). The CDR3 bases are TGTGCCACCAGCAGAGATGGGACAGCTTTGAACACCGGGGAGCTGTTTTTT. Residues: CATSRDGTALNTGELFF.

Remarks on this clone: Relative to the germline gene, one junction end is altered; a read error may explain this. This chain connects TRBV7-9 to TRBJ1-2, with D perhaps TRBD1 (6 bases). Germline CDR1 and CDR2: SEHNR and FQNEAQ (reference sequence). The CDR3 has 11 residues. The CDR3 bases are TGTGCCAGCAGCTTAGTACAGGGAGTGATTTTC. Its protein is CASSLVQGVIF.

The rearrangement uses TRBV9 and TRBJ2-5, with 7 bases aligning to TRBD2. The junction had 9 bases not matched to a gene; V was cut back by 3 bases and J by 4 bases. CDR1 SGDLS and CDR2 YYNGEE come from the germline V gene. The CDR3 length is 15 residues. CDR3 loop: CASSAGLGGGETQYF. The CDR3 nucleotides are TGTGCCAGCAGCGCGGGGCTGGGGGGGGGAGAGACCCAGTACTTC.

The gene calls are TRBV7-2 and TRBJ2-7, with D possibly being TRBD1 (5 bases). Germline CDR1 SGHTA, CDR2 FQGNSA. V gave up 2 bases and J gave up 9 bases, with 17 bases separating them. The CDR3 extends over 14 amino acids. The CDR3 sequence is CASSLLSGWLPQYF. CDR3 nucleotide sequence: TGTGCCAGCAGCTTATTATCAGGGTGGCTCCCGCAGTACTTC.

This clone was counted once. The chain joins TRBV9 to TRBJ2-7; D gene ambiguous. The germline V and J ends were trimmed by 0 bases and 5 bases, with 15 bases remaining between them. This CDR3 has 15 amino acids. Germline V gene sequence: CDR1 SGDLS, CDR2 YYNGEE. In nucleotides, the CDR3 is TGTGCCAGCAGCGTAGAATCCCTCCTAATGAACGAGCAGTACTTC. It yields the protein CASSVESLLMNEQYF.

The chain is built from TRBV7-2 and TRBJ1-1, with no clear D. V gave up 3 bases and J gave up 0 bases, with 11 bases separating them. The CDR3 is 15 amino acids. Germline V gives CDR1 SGHTA, CDR2 FQGNSA. CDR3 region: CASSFRGYMNTEAFF. The DNA for the CDR3 is TGTGCCAGCAGCTTCCGCGGGTACATGAACACTGAAGCTTTCTTT. Based on the CDR3 plus reference TRBV7-2 and TRBJ1-1, the full variable domain is GAGVSQSPSNKVTEKGKDVELRCDPISGHTALYWYRQSLGQGLEFLIYFQGNSAPDKSGLPSDRFSAERTGGSVSTLTIQRTQQEDSAVYLCASSFRGYMNTEAFFGQGTRLTVV.

This clone was counted only a few times. The chain joins TRBV27 to TRBJ1-2; 7 bases match TRBD1. The CDR3 length is 13 residues. J gave up 7 bases and V 5 bases, and 7 bases lay outside the gene matches. Per germline, CDR1 MNHEY and CDR2 SMNVEV (reference sequence). CDR3 in amino acids: CASSPQGEAGYTF. The CDR3 nucleotides are TGTGCCAGCAGTCCTCAGGGGGAGGCTGGCTACACCTTC.

The rearrangement joins TRBV6-5 to TRBJ2-3, with D possibly being TRBD1 (5 bases). CDR3 length: 15 amino acids. Trimming left V 7 bases short and J 0 bases short, with 14 bases between. The V gene's germline CDR1 is MNHEY and CDR2 SVGAGI. The CDR3 loop is CASTIESGSTDTQYF. The CDR3, as DNA: TGTGCCAGCACCATTGAGTCAGGGAGCACAGATACGCAGTATTTT.

The chain is built from TRBV7-2 and TRBJ2-3; a possible D gene is TRBD2 (6 bases). Germline CDR1 is SGHTA and CDR2 is FQGNSA. This CDR3 contains 15 residues. Trimming removed 3 bases from V and 1 base from J, with 11 bases in between. DNA for the CDR3: TGTGCCAGCAGCTTGGGTCAGCGGGGCACAGATACGCAGTATTTT. Translating gives CASSLGQRGTDTQYF.

The chain uses TRBV27 and TRBJ2-7; 7 bases line up with TRBD2. In germline, CDR1 is MNHEY, CDR2 SMNVEV (reference sequence). This CDR3 spans 14 amino acids. V trimming: 1 base; J trimming: 2 bases; junction bases outside the gene matches: 2. CDR3 amino acids: CASSLFGGAYEQYF. The CDR3 DNA sequence: TGTGCCAGCAGTTTATTTGGGGGGGCCTACGAGCAGTACTTC.

The chain uses TRBV5-6 and TRBJ1-5, with D unclear. The CDR3 loop spans 12 amino acids. The V end lost 1 base, the J end lost 9 bases, and 8 bases lay between the germline ends. Germline CDR1 and CDR2: SGHDT and YYEEEE. This chain's CDR3 is CASSLLGRPQHF. The CDR3 bases are TGTGCCAGCAGCTTGCTCGGTAGGCCCCAGCATTTT.

The V call is TRBV29-1, the J call TRBJ1-2; tentative D call: TRBD1 (6 bases). Between the trimmed V and J ends, which lost 6 bases and 2 bases, there was a span of 13 bases. CDR3 length: 13 residues. CDR1 is SQVTM, CDR2 ANQGSEA, per germline. CDR3 DNA sequence: TGCAGCGTGGTGGACAGCGGAAACTATGGCTACACCTTC. This codes for CSVVDSGNYGYTF. Together with reference TRBV29-1 and TRBJ1-2, the CDR3 gives the full variable domain: SAVISQKPSRDICQRGTSLTIQCQVDSQVTMMFWYRQQPGQSLTLIATANQGSEATYESGFVIDKFPISRPNLTFSTLTVSNMSPEDSSIYLCSVVDSGNYGYTFGSGTRLTVV.

The rearrangement joins TRBV14 to TRBJ2-7; the D gene is possibly TRBD2 (6 bases). The CDR3 spans 13 residues. The germline V gene has CDR1 SGHDN and CDR2 FVKESK. Trimming cost V 4 bases and J 6 bases, with 13 bases left between them. The DNA for the CDR3 is TGTGCCAGCAGCCCCGGGGGACGGCTCGAGCAGTACTTC. Translated, it gives CASSPGGRLEQYF.

Remarks on this clone: Germline is not matched at one junction end, which may reflect a read error. This sample includes further DNA sequences coding for the same CDR3. The chain uses TRBV30 and TRBJ1-2; perhaps TRBD1 as D (5 bases). Germline V lookup: CDR1 GTSNPN, CDR2 SVGIG (reference sequence). This CDR3 region has 14 residues. The CDR3: CAWSVQDPNYGYTF. The CDR3 bases are TGCGCCTGGAGTGTACAGGACCCTAACTATGGCTACACCTTC. The full variable domain, rest sourced from reference TRBV30 and TRBJ1-2, is SQTIHQWPATLVQPVGSPLSLECTVEGTSNPNLYWYRQAAGRGLQLLFYSVGIGQISSEVPQNLSASRPQDRQFILSSKKLLLSDSGFYLCAWSVQDPNYGYTFGSGTRLTVV.

This chain joins TRBV19 and TRBJ2-2; TRBD1 aligns across 8 bases. The germline V gene has CDR1 LNHDA and CDR2 SQIVND (reference sequence). The V segment lost 6 bases and the J segment 7 bases; nucleotides outside the gene matches: 4. The CDR3 consists of 13 residues. This chain's CDR3 is CASSVGTGGELFF. The CDR3 DNA reads TGTGCCAGTAGCGTGGGGACAGGCGGGGAGCTGTTTTTT. Combining the CDR3 with reference TRBV19 and TRBJ2-2 gives the whole variable domain DGGITQSPKYLFRKEGQNVTLSCEQNLNHDAMYWYRQDPGQGLRLIYYSQIVNDFQKGDIAEGYSVSREKKESFPLTVTSAQKNPTAFYLCASSVGTGGELFFGEGSRLTVL.

V usage is TRBV6-4 and J usage is TRBJ2-3, with 11 bases matching TRBD1. V was pared by 4 bases and J by 6 bases, with 6 bases of the junction left unmatched. Per the germline V gene, CDR1 is MRHNA and CDR2 is SNTAGT. The CDR3 length is 15 residues. CDR3 amino acids: CASSGGQGAVDTQYF. In DNA form, the CDR3 reads TGTGCCAGCAGTGGAGGACAGGGGGCGGTTGATACGCAGTATTTT.

This clone has a count of ten or more. Other DNA sequences in this specimen translate into the identical CDR3. CDR3 sequence: CASSPPGGDEQYF. The CDR3 DNA reads as TGCGCCAGCAGCCCCCCCGGGGGGGACGAGCAGTACTTC. The chain employs TRBV4-3 and TRBJ2-7, with TRBD2 matching over 8 bases. Germline V gene data show CDR1 as LGHNA and CDR2 as YSLEER. CDR3 length: 13 residues. Unmatched junction bases numbered 4, after V lost 4 bases and J lost 5 bases.

Comment on this clone: A junction boundary mismatches the germline segment, possibly from a read error. This chain connects TRBV15 to TRBJ1-1, with D perhaps TRBD1 (6 bases). The CDR3 contains 15 residues. Germline assignment: CDR1 LNHNV and CDR2 YYDKDF (reference sequence). CDR3 coding DNA: TGTGCCACCGGCAGGGAGTCAGGGGTGAACACTGAAGCTTTCTTT. Translation gives CATGRESGVNTEAFF.

V and J are TRBV7-9 and TRBJ1-2, with a weak D call TRBD1 (5 bases). Per the germline V gene, CDR1 is SEHNR and CDR2 is FQNEAQ (reference sequence). This CDR3 contains 14 residues. V was cut by 4 bases and J by 2 bases, with 11 bases left in between. The CDR3 coding sequence is TGTGCCAGCAGCTCGGACACCCTAAACTATGGCTACACCTTC. Amino acids: CASSSDTLNYGYTF.

This clone came up once. The chain recombines TRBV4-1 with TRBJ2-7, with D maybe TRBD2 (5 bases). CDR1 is MGHRA, CDR2 YSYEKL, per germline. The V end was cut by 1 base, the J end by 1 base, with 8 bases between. The CDR3 sequence is 14 residues long. The CDR3 loop reads CASSQVSGSYEQYF. The CDR3 coding sequence is TGCGCCAGCAGCCAAGTTTCGGGGTCCTACGAGCAGTACTTC.

The chain couples TRBV5-4 to TRBJ2-3, with 10 bases identical to TRBD2. CDR1 and CDR2 (germline): SGHNT, YYREEE (reference sequence). CDR3 length: 16 amino acids. The trim removed 4 bases at V and 3 bases at J, leaving 8 bases unmatched. CDR3 bases: TGTGCCAGCAGCAGTATAGCGGGGGGCGGGACAGATACGCAGTATTTT. Translation: CASSSIAGGGTDTQYF.

The J gene is TRBJ1-2, the V gene TRBV9, with TRBD1 as a possible D gene (5 bases). V lost 0 bases to trimming and J lost 0 bases, with 9 bases between them. From germline, CDR1 is SGDLS and CDR2 YYNGEE. CDR3 length equals 15 residues. CDR3 amino acids: CASSVGGGSNYGYTF. The CDR3, as DNA: TGTGCCAGCAGCGTAGGGGGCGGATCTAACTATGGCTACACCTTC.

V and J are TRBV6-1 and TRBJ1-1; D ambiguous. This CDR3 spans 13 amino acids. Trimming took off 3 bases at V and 4 bases at J, with 9 bases between the two ends. Germline V gives CDR1 MNHNS, CDR2 SASEGT. The CDR3 loop is CASSESESTEAFF. As DNA, the CDR3 is TGTGCCAGCAGTGAGTCGGAGAGCACTGAAGCTTTCTTT.

V gene TRBV6-5 combines with J gene TRBJ2-1, with 7 bases lining up with TRBD2. The CDR3 is made up of 15 amino acids. CDR1 is MNHEY, CDR2 SVGAGI, per germline. The trim removed 4 bases at V and 0 bases at J, leaving 3 bases unmatched. The CDR3 nucleotides are TGTGCCAGCAGTTCCGGGGACTACTCCTACAATGAGCAGTTCTTC. Translation: CASSSGDYSYNEQFF.

The chain joins TRBV5-4 to TRBJ1-1; D possibly corresponds to TRBD1 (5 bases). The germline V gene encodes CDR1 SGHNT and CDR2 YYREEE (reference sequence). CDR3 length equals 15 residues. V was trimmed by 3 bases and J by 0 bases, leaving 12 bases between them. The chain's CDR3 is CASSSEGLVNTEAFF. The CDR3 DNA is TGTGCCAGCAGCTCGGAGGGGTTAGTGAACACTGAAGCTTTCTTT.